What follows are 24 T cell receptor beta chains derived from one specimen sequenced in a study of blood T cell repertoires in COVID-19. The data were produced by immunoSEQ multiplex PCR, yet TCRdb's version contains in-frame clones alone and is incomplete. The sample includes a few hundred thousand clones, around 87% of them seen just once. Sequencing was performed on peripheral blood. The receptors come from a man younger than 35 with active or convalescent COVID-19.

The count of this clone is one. Here the CDR3 reads CAWCRQENTEAFF. In DNA form, the CDR3 reads TGTGCCTGGTGTCGACAGGAGAACACTGAAGCTTTCTTT. This chain joins TRBV30 and TRBJ1-1; TRBD1 is a possible D gene (6 bases). The CDR3 runs to 13 residues. V dropped 5 bases and J dropped 1 base, with 11 bases sitting between them. Germline V lookup: CDR1 GTSNPN, CDR2 SVGIG (reference sequence). The full variable domain, its missing parts supplied by reference TRBV30 and TRBJ1-1, is SQTIHQWPATLVQPVGSPLSLECTVEGTSNPNLYWYRQAAGRGLQLLFYSVGIGQISSEVPQNLSASRPQDRQFILSSKKLLLSDSGFYLCAWCRQENTEAFFGQGTRLTVV.

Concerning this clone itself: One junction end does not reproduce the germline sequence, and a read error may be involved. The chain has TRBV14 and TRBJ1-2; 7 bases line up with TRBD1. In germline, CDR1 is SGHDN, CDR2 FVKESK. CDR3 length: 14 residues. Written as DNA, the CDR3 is TGTGCCAGCAGCCAAGCATTTACAGGGGATATTATTCACTTC. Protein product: CASSQAFTGDIIHF.

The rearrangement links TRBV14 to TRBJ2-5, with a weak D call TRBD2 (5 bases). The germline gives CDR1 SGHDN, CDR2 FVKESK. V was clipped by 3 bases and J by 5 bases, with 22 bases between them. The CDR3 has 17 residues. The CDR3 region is CASSHIIGRADGETQYF. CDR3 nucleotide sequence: TGTGCCAGCAGCCATATTATCGGGCGGGCAGATGGGGAGACCCAGTACTTC.

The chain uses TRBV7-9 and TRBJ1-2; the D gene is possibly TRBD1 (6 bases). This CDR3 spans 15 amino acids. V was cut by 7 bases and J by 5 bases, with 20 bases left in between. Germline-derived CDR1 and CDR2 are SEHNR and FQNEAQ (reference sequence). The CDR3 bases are TGTGCCAGCACCCGAGGGGGGGGTCAGGAATATGGCTACACCTTC. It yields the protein CASTRGGGQEYGYTF. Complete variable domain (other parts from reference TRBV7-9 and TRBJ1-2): DTGVSQNPRHKITKRGQNVTFRCDPISEHNRLYWYRQTLGQGPEFLTYFQNEAQLEKSRLLSDRFSAERPKGSFSTLEIQRTEQGDSAMYLCASTRGGGQEYGYTFGSGTRLTVV.

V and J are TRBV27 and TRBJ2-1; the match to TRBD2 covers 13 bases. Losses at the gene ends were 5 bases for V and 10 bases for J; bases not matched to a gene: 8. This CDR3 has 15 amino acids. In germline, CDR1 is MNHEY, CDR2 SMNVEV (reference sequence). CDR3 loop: CASSLLAGGPSEQFF. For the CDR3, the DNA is TGTGCCAGCAGTCTACTAGCGGGAGGGCCCTCCGAGCAGTTCTTC.

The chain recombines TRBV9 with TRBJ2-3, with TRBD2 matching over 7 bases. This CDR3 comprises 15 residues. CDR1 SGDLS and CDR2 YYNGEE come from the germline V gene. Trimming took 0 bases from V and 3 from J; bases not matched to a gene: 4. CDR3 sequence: CASSVVGTNTDTQYF. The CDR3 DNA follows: TGTGCCAGCAGCGTAGTTGGGACTAATACAGATACGCAGTATTTT. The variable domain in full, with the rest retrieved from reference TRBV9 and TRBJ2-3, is DSGVTQTPKHLITATGQRVTLRCSPRSGDLSVYWYQQSLDQGLQFLIQYYNGEERAKGNILERFSAQQFPDLHSELNLSSLELGDSALYFCASSVVGTNTDTQYFGPGTRLTVL.

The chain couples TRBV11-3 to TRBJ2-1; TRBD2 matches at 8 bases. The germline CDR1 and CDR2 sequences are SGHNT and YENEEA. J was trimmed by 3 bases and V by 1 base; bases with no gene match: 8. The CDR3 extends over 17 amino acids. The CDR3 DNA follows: TGTGCCAGCAGCTTAGGAGGTGCGGGAGGACTCTACAATGAGCAGTTCTTC. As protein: CASSLGGAGGLYNEQFF.

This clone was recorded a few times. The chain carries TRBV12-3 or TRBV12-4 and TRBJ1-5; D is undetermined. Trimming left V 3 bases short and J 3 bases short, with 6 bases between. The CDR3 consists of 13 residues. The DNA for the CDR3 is TGTGCCAGCAGTTTTACAGCCAATCAGCCCCAGCATTTT. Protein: CASSFTANQPQHF.

The DNA of the CDR3 is TGTGCCACCAGTGACCCGGGGACAATAGGGACAGATACGCAGTATTTT. It codes for CATSDPGTIGTDTQYF. This rearrangement joins TRBV24-1 to TRBJ2-3; D may be TRBD1 (6 bases). Trimming removed 4 bases at V and 3 bases at J, with 16 bases between. This CDR3 contains 16 residues. The germline V gene encodes CDR1 KGHDR and CDR2 SFDVKD.

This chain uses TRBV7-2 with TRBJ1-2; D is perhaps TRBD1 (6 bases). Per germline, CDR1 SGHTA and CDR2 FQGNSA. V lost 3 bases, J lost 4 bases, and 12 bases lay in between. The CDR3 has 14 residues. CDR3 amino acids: CASSFEQGSYGYTF. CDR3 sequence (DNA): TGTGCCAGCAGCTTCGAGCAGGGGTCCTATGGCTACACCTTC.

CDR3 coding DNA: TGTGCCAGCAGTTACTCCGGACAGTTGGGAGAGACCCAGTACTTC. Residues: CASSYSGQLGETQYF. The V gene is TRBV6-5, the J gene TRBJ2-5; the D gene is possibly TRBD1 (6 bases). This CDR3 spans 15 amino acids. V was clipped by 0 bases and J by 4 bases, with 12 bases between them. The V gene's germline CDR1 is MNHEY and CDR2 SVGAGI.

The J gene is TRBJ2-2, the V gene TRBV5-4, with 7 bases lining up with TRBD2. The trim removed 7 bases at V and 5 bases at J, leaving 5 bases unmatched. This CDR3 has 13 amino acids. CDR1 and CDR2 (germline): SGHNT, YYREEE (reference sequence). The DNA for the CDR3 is TGTGCCAGCGGGGGAGGGCCAACCGGGGAGCTGTTTTTT. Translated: CASGGGPTGELFF.

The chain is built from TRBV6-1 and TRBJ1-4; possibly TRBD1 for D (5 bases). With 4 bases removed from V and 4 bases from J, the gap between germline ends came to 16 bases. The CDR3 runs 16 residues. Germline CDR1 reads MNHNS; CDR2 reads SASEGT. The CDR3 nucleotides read TGTGCCAGCAGTGCCCCCACGGTGGGGCTTAATGAAAAACTGTTTTTT. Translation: CASSAPTVGLNEKLFF.

The CDR3 region is CASLYGNTIYF. The CDR3 DNA follows: TGTGCCAGCCTATACGGGAACACCATATATTTT. This chain connects TRBV12-3 or TRBV12-4 to TRBJ1-3; D call uncertain. Trimming took off 8 bases at V and 7 bases at J, with 9 bases between the two ends. This CDR3 is built from 11 residues.

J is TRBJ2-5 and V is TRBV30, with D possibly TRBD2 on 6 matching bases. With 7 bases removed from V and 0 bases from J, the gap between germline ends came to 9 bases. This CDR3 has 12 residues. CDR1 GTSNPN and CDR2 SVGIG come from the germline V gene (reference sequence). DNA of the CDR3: TGTGCCTCGGAGCGGGACCAAGAGACCCAGTACTTC. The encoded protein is CASERDQETQYF.

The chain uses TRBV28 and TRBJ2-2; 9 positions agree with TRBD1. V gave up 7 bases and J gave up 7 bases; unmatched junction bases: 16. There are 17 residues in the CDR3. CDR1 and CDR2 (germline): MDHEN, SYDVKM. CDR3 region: CASIRTPGQGGSGELFF. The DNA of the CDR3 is TGTGCCAGCATCCGTACTCCGGGACAGGGCGGGAGCGGGGAGCTGTTTTTT. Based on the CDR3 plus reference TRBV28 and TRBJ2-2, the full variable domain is DVKVTQSSRYLVKRTGEKVFLECVQDMDHENMFWYRQDPGLGLRLIYFSYDVKMKEKGDIPEGYSVSREKKERFSLILESASTNQTSMYLCASIRTPGQGGSGELFFGEGSRLTVL.

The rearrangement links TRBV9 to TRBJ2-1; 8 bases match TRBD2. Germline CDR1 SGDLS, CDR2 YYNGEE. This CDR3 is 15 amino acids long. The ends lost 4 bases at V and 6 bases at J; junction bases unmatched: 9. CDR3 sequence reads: CASSLTGTSFNEQFF. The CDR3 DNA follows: TGTGCCAGCAGCTTAACCGGGACTAGTTTCAATGAGCAGTTCTTC. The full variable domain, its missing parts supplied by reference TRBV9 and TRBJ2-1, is DSGVTQTPKHLITATGQRVTLRCSPRSGDLSVYWYQQSLDQGLQFLIQYYNGEERAKGNILERFSAQQFPDLHSELNLSSLELGDSALYFCASSLTGTSFNEQFFGPGTRLTVL.

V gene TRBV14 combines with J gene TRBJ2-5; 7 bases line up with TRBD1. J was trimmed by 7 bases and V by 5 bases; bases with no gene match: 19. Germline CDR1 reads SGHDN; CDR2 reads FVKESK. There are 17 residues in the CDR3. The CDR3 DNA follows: TGTGCCAGCAGCGCACTGAGACCGGGACAGAAAAGAAGGACCCAGTACTTC. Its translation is CASSALRPGQKRRTQYF.

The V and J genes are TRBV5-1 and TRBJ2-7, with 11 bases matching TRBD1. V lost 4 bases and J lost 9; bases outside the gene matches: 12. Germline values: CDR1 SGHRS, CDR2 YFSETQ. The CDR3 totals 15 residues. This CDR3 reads CASSPRTGGEIGQYF. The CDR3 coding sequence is TGCGCCAGCAGCCCCAGGACAGGGGGCGAAATAGGGCAGTACTTC.

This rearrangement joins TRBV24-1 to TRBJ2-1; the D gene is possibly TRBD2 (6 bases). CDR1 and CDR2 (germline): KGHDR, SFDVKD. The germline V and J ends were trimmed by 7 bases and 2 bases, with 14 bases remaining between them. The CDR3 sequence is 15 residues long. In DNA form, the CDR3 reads TGTGCCACCAGCGGCCCGGCGGGGACCTACAATGAGCAGTTCTTC. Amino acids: CATSGPAGTYNEQFF.

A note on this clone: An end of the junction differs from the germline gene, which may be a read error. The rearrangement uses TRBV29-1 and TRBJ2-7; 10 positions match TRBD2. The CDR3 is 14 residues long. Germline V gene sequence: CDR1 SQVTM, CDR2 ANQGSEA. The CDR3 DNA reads TGCAGCGTCCAAAGCGGGAGGGCCTCCTCCGAGCAGTACTTC. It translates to CSVQSGRASSEQYF.

The CDR3 DNA is TGTGCCAGCAGTATGTTAGCGGGAGGCAGGGAGACCCAGTACTTC. Translating gives CASSMLAGGRETQYF. V usage is TRBV9 and J usage is TRBJ2-5, with 10 bases identical to TRBD2. V lost 5 bases, J lost 5 bases, and 9 bases stayed unmatched. The CDR3 contains 15 residues. Germline CDR1 reads SGDLS; CDR2 reads YYNGEE.

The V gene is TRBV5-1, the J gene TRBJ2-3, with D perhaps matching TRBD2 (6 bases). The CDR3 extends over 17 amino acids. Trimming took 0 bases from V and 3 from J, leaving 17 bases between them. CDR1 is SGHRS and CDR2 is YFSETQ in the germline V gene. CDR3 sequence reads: CASSLVFQAGRTDTQYF. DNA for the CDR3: TGCGCCAGCAGCTTGGTCTTCCAGGCGGGAAGGACAGATACGCAGTATTTT.

CDR3 residues: CASSARQGGTGELFF. The DNA of the CDR3 is TGTGCCAGCAGCGCAAGACAGGGCGGAACCGGGGAGCTGTTTTTT. The chain is built from TRBV9 and TRBJ2-2; TRBD1 aligns across 7 bases. J was trimmed by 5 bases and V by 3 bases; bases with no gene match: 7. Germline CDR1 and CDR2: SGDLS and YYNGEE. The CDR3 contains 15 residues.